The source of this T cell receptor (beta chain) is a study of OX40 agonist ivuxolimab in advanced cancers. Method: immunoSEQ multiplex PCR; TCRdb's copy keeps in-frame clones and lacks some. Of about 70,000 clones in the sample, around 87% are singletons; the top ten hold less than 3.5%. Trimming left V 4 bases short and J 5 bases short, with 15 bases between. CDR1 and CDR2 from the germline V gene are SGHRS and YFSETQ. This CDR3 comprises 14 residues. Study conclusions and caveats: At 0.1-3.0 mg/kg, partial responders had clonal expansion among the lowest observed. CD4+ and CD8+ blood T cells expanded clonally by week 6 at 0.1 to 3.0 mg/kg.

As to this clone: Its antigen is not known.

The specimen was CD4+ or CD8+ T cells sorted from blood, collected in a trial of the OX40 agonist ivuxolimab. The sequence was obtained from an adult with an advanced solid tumor such as melanoma, head and neck, liver or kidney cancer. The chain recombines TRBV5-1 with TRBJ1-2; the D gene is possibly TRBD1 (5 bases). CDR3 residues: CASSLEGSLYGYTF. For the CDR3, the DNA is TGCGCCAGCAGCCTAGAGGGGAGCCTTTATGGCTACACCTTC.